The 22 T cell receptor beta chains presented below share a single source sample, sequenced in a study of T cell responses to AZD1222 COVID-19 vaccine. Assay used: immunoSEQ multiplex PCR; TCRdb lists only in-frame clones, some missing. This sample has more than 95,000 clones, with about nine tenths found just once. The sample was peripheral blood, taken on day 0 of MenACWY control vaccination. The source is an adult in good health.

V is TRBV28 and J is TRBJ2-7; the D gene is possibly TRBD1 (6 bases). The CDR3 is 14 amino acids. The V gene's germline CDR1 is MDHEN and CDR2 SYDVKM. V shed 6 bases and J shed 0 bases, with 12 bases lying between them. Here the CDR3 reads CASRQQGFSYEQYF. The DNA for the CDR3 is TGTGCCAGCAGACAACAGGGTTTCTCCTACGAGCAGTACTTC.

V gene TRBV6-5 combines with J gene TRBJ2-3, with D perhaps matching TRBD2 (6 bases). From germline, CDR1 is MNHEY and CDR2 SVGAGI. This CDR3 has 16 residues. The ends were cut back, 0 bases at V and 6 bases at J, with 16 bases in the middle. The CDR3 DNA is TGTGCCAGCAGTTACTCGATGGCGGGGCCTAGGGATACGCAGTATTTT. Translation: CASSYSMAGPRDTQYF.

The CDR3 region is CASSQVSYNEQFF. The CDR3 DNA follows: TGTGCCAGCAGCCAAGTATCATACAATGAGCAGTTCTTC. The V call is TRBV4-2, the J call TRBJ2-1; no reliable D call. The CDR3 runs to 13 residues. The germline V gene has CDR1 LGHNA and CDR2 YNFKEQ. Between the trimmed V and J ends, which lost 1 base and 4 bases, there was a span of 5 bases.

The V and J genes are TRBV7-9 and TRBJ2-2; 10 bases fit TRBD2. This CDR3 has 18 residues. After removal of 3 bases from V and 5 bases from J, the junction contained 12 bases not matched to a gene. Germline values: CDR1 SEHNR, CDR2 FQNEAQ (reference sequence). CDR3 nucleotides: TGTGCCAGCAGCTTGGTGGGGCCTAGCGGGAGTCGGACCGGGGAGCTGTTTTTT. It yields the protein CASSLVGPSGSRTGELFF.

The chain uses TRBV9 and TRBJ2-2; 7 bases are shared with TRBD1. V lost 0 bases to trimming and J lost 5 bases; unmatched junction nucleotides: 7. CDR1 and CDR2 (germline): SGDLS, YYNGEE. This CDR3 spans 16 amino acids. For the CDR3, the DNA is TGTGCCAGCAGCGTAGACAGGGGATTAGAGACCGGGGAGCTGTTTTTT. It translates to CASSVDRGLETGELFF.

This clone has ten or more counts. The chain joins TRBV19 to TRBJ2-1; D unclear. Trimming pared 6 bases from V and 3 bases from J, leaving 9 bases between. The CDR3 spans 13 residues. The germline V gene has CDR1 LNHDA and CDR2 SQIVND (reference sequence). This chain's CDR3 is CASSDILYNEQFF. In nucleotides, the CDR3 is TGTGCCAGTAGCGACATCCTCTACAATGAGCAGTTCTTC.

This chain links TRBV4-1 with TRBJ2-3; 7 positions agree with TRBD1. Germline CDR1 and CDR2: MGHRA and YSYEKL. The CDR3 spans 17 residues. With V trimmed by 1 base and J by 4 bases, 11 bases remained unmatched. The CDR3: CASSQGPTGYVSDTQYF. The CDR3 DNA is TGCGCCAGCAGCCAAGGCCCGACAGGGTATGTCTCAGATACGCAGTATTTT.

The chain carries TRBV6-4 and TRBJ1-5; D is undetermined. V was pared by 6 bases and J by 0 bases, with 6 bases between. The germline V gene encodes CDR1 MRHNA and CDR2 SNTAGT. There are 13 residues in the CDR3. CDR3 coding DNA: TGTGCCAGCAGCCCACATAGCAATCAGCCCCAGCATTTT. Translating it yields CASSPHSNQPQHF.

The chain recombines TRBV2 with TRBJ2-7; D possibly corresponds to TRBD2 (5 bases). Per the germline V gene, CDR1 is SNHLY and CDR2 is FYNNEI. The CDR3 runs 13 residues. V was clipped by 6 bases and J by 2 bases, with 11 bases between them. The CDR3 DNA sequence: TGTGCCAGCAGGGGGTCGGGAACCTACGAGCAGTACGTC. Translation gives CASRGSGTYEQYV.

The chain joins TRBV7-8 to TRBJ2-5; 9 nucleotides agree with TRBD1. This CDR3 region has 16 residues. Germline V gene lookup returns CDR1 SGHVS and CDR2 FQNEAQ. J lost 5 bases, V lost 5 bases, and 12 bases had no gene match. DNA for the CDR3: TGTGCCAGCAGCACCATACAACGGGACAGGGTGGAGACCCAGTACTTC. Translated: CASSTIQRDRVETQYF.

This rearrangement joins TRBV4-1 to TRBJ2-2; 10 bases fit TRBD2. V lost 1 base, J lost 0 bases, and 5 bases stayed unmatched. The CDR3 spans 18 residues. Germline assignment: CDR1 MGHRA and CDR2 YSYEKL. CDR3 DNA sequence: TGCGCCAGCAGCCAAGGGATAGCGGGAGGCCCGAACACCGGGGAGCTGTTTTTT. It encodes CASSQGIAGGPNTGELFF.

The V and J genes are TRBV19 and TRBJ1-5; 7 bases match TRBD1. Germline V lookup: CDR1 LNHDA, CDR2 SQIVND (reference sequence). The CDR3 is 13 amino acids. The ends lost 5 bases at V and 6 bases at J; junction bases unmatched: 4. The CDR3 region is CASSLTGFQPQHF. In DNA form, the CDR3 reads TGTGCCAGTAGTTTGACAGGGTTTCAGCCCCAGCATTTT.

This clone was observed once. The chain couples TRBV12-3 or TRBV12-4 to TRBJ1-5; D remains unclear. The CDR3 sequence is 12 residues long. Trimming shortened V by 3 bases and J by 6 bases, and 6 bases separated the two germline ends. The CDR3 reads CASSLRGQPQHF. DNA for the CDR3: TGTGCCAGCAGTTTGCGGGGTCAGCCCCAGCATTTT.

This chain's CDR3 is CASTLQVGRDTGELFF. The CDR3 DNA sequence: TGTGCCAGCACCCTCCAAGTGGGGAGGGACACCGGGGAGCTGTTTTTT. The rearrangement uses TRBV5-4 and TRBJ2-2; TRBD2 agrees at 7 bases. The ends lost 6 bases at V and 3 bases at J; junction bases unmatched: 11. CDR1 SGHNT and CDR2 YYREEE come from the germline V gene (reference sequence). The CDR3 spans 16 residues. Filled out from reference TRBV5-4 and TRBJ2-2, the complete variable domain reads ETGVTQSPTHLIKTRGQQVTLRCSSQSGHNTVSWYQQALGQGPQFIFQYYREEENGRGNFPPRFSGLQFPNYSSELNVNALELDDSALYLCASTLQVGRDTGELFFGEGSRLTVL.

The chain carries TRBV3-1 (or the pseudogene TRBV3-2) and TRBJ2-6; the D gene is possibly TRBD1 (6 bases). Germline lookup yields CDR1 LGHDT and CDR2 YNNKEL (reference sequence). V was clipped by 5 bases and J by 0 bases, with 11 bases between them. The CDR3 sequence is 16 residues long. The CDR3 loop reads CASSYRASSGANVLTF. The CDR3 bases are TGTGCCAGCAGCTACAGGGCCTCCTCTGGGGCCAACGTCCTGACTTTC.

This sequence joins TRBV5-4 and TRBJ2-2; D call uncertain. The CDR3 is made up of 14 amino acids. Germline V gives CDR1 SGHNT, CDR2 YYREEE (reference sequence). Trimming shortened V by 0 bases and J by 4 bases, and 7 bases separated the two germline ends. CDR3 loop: CASSLARATGELFF. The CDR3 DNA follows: TGTGCCAGCAGCTTGGCTAGGGCCACCGGGGAGCTGTTTTTT. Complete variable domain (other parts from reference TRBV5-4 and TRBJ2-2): ETGVTQSPTHLIKTRGQQVTLRCSSQSGHNTVSWYQQALGQGPQFIFQYYREEENGRGNFPPRFSGLQFPNYSSELNVNALELDDSALYLCASSLARATGELFFGEGSRLTVL.

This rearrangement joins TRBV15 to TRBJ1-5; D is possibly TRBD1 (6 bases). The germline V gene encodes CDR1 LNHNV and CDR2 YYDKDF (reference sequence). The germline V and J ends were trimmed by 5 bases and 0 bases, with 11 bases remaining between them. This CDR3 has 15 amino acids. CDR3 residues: CATSYTGYSNQPQHF. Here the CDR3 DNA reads TGTGCCACCAGCTACACAGGGTATAGCAATCAGCCCCAGCATTTT.

The CDR3: CASRSLWPPYNEQFF. CDR3 DNA: TGTGCCAGCAGGTCCCTTTGGCCTCCCTACAATGAGCAGTTCTTC. This rearrangement joins TRBV27 to TRBJ2-1; D is ambiguous. This CDR3 is built from 15 residues. V lost 6 bases and J 2 bases, leaving 14 bases between the germline ends. CDR1 is MNHEY, CDR2 SMNVEV, per germline (reference sequence).

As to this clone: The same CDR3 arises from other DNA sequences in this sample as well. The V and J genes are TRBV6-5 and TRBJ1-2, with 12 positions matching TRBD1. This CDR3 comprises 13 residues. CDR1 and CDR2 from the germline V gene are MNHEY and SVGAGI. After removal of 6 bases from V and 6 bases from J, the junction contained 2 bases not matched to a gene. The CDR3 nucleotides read TGTGCCAGCAGAGGGACAGGGGGCGATGGCTACACCTTC. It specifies CASRGTGGDGYTF.

The CDR3 coding sequence is TGTGCCAGCAGCTTAGCGGGCTCCTACAATGAGCAGTTCTTC. Its protein product is CASSLAGSYNEQFF. The rearrangement links TRBV7-7 to TRBJ2-1; D gene unclear. Trimming stripped 0 bases from V and 0 bases from J, with 3 bases between. CDR1 and CDR2 from the germline V gene are SSHAT and FNYEAQ (reference sequence). There are 14 residues in the CDR3.

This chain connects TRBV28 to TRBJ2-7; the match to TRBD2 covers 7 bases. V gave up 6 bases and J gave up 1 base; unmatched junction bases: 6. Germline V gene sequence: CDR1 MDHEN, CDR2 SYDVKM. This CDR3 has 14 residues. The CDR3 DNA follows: TGTGCCAGCAGACCGGGGGGACCTTCCTACGAGCAGTACGTC. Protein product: CASRPGGPSYEQYV.

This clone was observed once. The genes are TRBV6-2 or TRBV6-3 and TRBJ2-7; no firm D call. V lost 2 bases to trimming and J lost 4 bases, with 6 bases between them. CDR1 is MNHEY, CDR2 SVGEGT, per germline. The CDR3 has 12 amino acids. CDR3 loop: CASSYNSYEQYF. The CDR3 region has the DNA TGTGCCAGCAGTTACAACAGTTACGAGCAGTACTTC.